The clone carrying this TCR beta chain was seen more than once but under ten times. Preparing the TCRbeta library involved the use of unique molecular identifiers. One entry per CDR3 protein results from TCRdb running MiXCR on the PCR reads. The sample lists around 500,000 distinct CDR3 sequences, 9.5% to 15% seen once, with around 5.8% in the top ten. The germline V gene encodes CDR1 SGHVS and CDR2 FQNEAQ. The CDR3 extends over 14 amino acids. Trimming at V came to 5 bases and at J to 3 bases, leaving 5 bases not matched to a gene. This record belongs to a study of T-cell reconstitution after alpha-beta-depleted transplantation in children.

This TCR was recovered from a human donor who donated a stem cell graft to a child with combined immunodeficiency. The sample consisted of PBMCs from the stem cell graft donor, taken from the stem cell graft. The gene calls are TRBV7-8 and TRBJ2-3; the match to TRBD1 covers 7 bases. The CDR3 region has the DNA TGTGCCAGCAGCACACCGACAGGGACAGATACGCAGTATTTT. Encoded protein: CASSTPTGTDTQYF.